Below are 29 T cell receptor beta chains sequenced from a single sample in a study of blood T cell repertoires in COVID-19. TCRdb's table, derived via immunoSEQ multiplex PCR, lists solely in-frame clones and lacks some. The sample records about 300,000 clones, roughly 90% being singletons. Sequenced input: peripheral blood. These receptors were obtained from a woman in her twenties or thirties with COVID-19, enrolled during active disease.

Only one count was recorded for this clone. The chain uses TRBV29-1 and TRBJ2-7; D remains unclear. Germline loops: CDR1 SQVTM, CDR2 ANQGSEA. The CDR3 runs 13 residues. Trimming took off 3 bases at V and 2 bases at J, with 11 bases between the two ends. The CDR3 bases are TGCAGCGTTGAGTATGGCAGTACCTACGAGCAGTACTTC. Protein product: CSVEYGSTYEQYF.

There are a few counts of this clone. This sequence joins TRBV7-9 and TRBJ2-1; 8 bases match TRBD2. CDR3 length: 15 residues. In germline, CDR1 is SEHNR, CDR2 FQNEAQ (reference sequence). The trim removed 5 bases at V and 4 bases at J, leaving 7 bases unmatched. In DNA form, the CDR3 reads TGTGCCAGCAGCACAACTAGCGGCCCTTACAATGAGCAGTTCTTC. It translates to CASSTTSGPYNEQFF.

The chain has TRBV28 and TRBJ1-5, with TRBD1 as a possible D gene (5 bases). V was cut by 6 bases and J by 2 bases, with 14 bases left in between. The CDR3 loop spans 15 amino acids. The germline gives CDR1 MDHEN, CDR2 SYDVKM. CDR3 nucleotides: TGTGCCAGCAGACCCAGCGGGGGGGGCAATCAGCCCCAGCATTTT. Translating it yields CASRPSGGGNQPQHF.

This clone was counted a few times. J is TRBJ1-1 and V is TRBV4-1; D might be TRBD1 (6 bases). Germline V gives CDR1 MGHRA, CDR2 YSYEKL. Trimming cost V 4 bases and J 1 base, with 19 bases left between them. This CDR3 contains 17 residues. The CDR3 sequence is CASSPVAGGAGNTEAFF. The CDR3 DNA reads as TGCGCCAGCAGCCCCGTAGCCGGGGGGGCCGGGAACACTGAAGCTTTCTTT.

The chain combines TRBV19 with TRBJ1-1, with D perhaps matching TRBD1 (5 bases). Germline V lookup: CDR1 LNHDA, CDR2 SQIVND (reference sequence). The CDR3 sequence is 16 residues long. With 4 bases removed from V and 0 bases from J, the gap between germline ends came to 15 bases. CDR3: CASSTPAGGLNTEAFF. The CDR3 DNA sequence: TGTGCCAGTAGTACTCCCGCCGGGGGTTTGAACACTGAAGCTTTCTTT.

This clone was seen more than once but under ten times. This rearrangement joins TRBV4-1 to TRBJ1-2, with 9 positions matching TRBD1. The germline CDR1 and CDR2 sequences are MGHRA and YSYEKL. The CDR3 sequence is 14 residues long. Trimming cost V 1 base and J 6 bases; bases outside gene matches: 3. The chain's CDR3 is CASSQVGTGNGYTF. CDR3 bases: TGCGCCAGCAGCCAAGTCGGGACAGGGAATGGCTACACCTTC.

In this sample, this clone turned up once. The chain links TRBV2 to TRBJ1-6; TRBD1 is a possible D gene (6 bases). The CDR3 sequence is 15 residues long. Germline CDR1 SNHLY, CDR2 FYNNEI. V was shortened by 5 bases and J by 11 bases, with 19 bases between the two germline ends. As DNA, the CDR3 is TGTGCCAGCAGTCTCGGGCCCCCACCAGGGGCACCCCTCCACTTT. Translated: CASSLGPPPGAPLHF.

The chain carries TRBV19 and TRBJ1-5, with no clear D. The ends were cut back, 7 bases at V and 2 bases at J, with 9 bases in the middle. The length of the CDR3 is 13 residues. Germline loops: CDR1 LNHDA, CDR2 SQIVND (reference sequence). The CDR3 nucleotides are TGTGCCAGTATTGGAGGCGGCAATCAGCCCCAGCATTTT. Its translation: CASIGGGNQPQHF.

The chain carries TRBV14 and TRBJ1-5; maybe TRBD1 (6 bases). Trimming took 0 bases from V and 3 from J, leaving 12 bases between them. The CDR3 totals 16 residues. Germline CDR1 SGHDN, CDR2 FVKESK. CDR3 region: CASSQEGARANQPQHF. In nucleotides, the CDR3 is TGTGCCAGCAGCCAAGAGGGGGCCAGGGCCAATCAGCCCCAGCATTTT.

The V call is TRBV13, the J call TRBJ2-2; D might be TRBD2 (6 bases). Germline lookup yields CDR1 PRHDT and CDR2 FYEKMQ (reference sequence). V lost 5 bases, J lost 6 bases, and 13 bases lay in between. The CDR3 spans 14 residues. In DNA, the CDR3 is TGTGCCAGCAGCCCGACGGGGGACTCCGGGGAGCTGTTTTTT. Translation: CASSPTGDSGELFF. The full variable domain, its missing parts supplied by reference TRBV13 and TRBJ2-2, is AAGVIQSPRHLIKEKRETATLKCYPIPRHDTVYWYQQGPGQDPQFLISFYEKMQSDKGSIPDRFSAQQFSDYHSELNMSSLELGDSALYFCASSPTGDSGELFFGEGSRLTVL.

The chain recombines TRBV28 with TRBJ1-1, with 10 bases fitting TRBD1. The germline CDR1 and CDR2 sequences are MDHEN and SYDVKM. The CDR3 runs 15 residues. The ends lost 5 bases at V and 7 bases at J; junction bases unmatched: 10. Here the CDR3 reads CASSPTGTGVVEAFF. CDR3 coding DNA: TGTGCCAGCAGTCCCACCGGGACAGGGGTTGTTGAAGCTTTCTTT.

The gene calls are TRBV10-3 and TRBJ1-2, with D possibly matching TRBD1 (5 bases). The CDR3 is made up of 14 amino acids. CDR1 and CDR2 (germline): ENHRY, SYGVKD. The ends were cut back, 4 bases at V and 5 bases at J, with 14 bases in the middle. CDR3 DNA: TGTGCCATCAGTGTGAGGGGAGGGAGGTATGGCTACACCTTC. Amino acids: CAISVRGGRYGYTF.

The genes are TRBV6-1 and TRBJ1-2; D ambiguous. This CDR3 comprises 14 residues. Trimming cost V 1 base and J 4 bases, with 10 bases left between them. CDR1 is MNHNS, CDR2 SASEGT, per germline. The CDR3 is CASSEGRNSYGYTF. The CDR3 DNA sequence: TGTGCCAGCAGTGAAGGTCGAAACAGCTATGGCTACACCTTC.

Of note for this clone: The sample holds other DNA sequences that translate to the same CDR3. The chain uses TRBV24-1 and TRBJ1-2; D ambiguous. V lost 0 bases and J lost 4, with 5 bases in between. Germline V gives CDR1 KGHDR, CDR2 SFDVKD. The CDR3 spans 13 residues. The CDR3 DNA is TGTGCCACCAGTGATTTGCCGGGCTATGGCTACACCTTC. It codes for CATSDLPGYGYTF.

Remarks on this clone: This same CDR3 is encoded by further DNA sequences in the sample. The CDR3 protein is CASSIVWAGGQETQYF. CDR3 sequence (DNA): TGTGCCAGTAGTATAGTATGGGCAGGTGGGCAAGAGACCCAGTACTTC. The chain recombines TRBV19 with TRBJ2-5; no clear D. V lost 1 base and J 2 bases, leaving 14 bases between the germline ends. This CDR3 has 16 residues. From germline, CDR1 is LNHDA and CDR2 SQIVND (reference sequence). The full variable domain, with the rest looked up from reference TRBV19 and TRBJ2-5, is DGGITQSPKYLFRKEGQNVTLSCEQNLNHDAMYWYRQDPGQGLRLIYYSQIVNDFQKGDIAEGYSVSREKKESFPLTVTSAQKNPTAFYLCASSIVWAGGQETQYFGPGTRLLVL.

The J gene is TRBJ1-5, the V gene TRBV19; 9 bases match TRBD1. V shed 3 bases, J shed 7 bases, and the junction held 10 bases outside the gene matches. This CDR3 spans 16 amino acids. Germline-derived CDR1 and CDR2 are LNHDA and SQIVND (reference sequence). Here the CDR3 DNA reads TGTGCCAGTAGTATTTTCGGGACAGGGAATTTGCAGCCCCAGCATTTT. Amino acids: CASSIFGTGNLQPQHF.

This clone was seen a few times. The chain combines TRBV5-1 with TRBJ2-1, with 15 bases that match TRBD2. The V and J ends lost 3 bases and 1 base, in that order; junction bases with no gene match: 2. The length of the CDR3 is 17 residues. CDR1 and CDR2 from the germline V gene are SGHRS and YFSETQ. DNA for the CDR3: TGCGCCAGCAGCTGGACTAGCGGGGGGGCGTCCTACAATGAGCAGTTCTTC. This codes for CASSWTSGGASYNEQFF.

This clone was observed a handful of times. This chain joins TRBV5-1 and TRBJ2-7, with TRBD2 matching over 10 bases. After removal of 4 bases from V and 4 bases from J, the junction contained 8 bases not matched to a gene. Looked up from germline, CDR1 is SGHRS and CDR2 is YFSETQ. The CDR3 runs 15 residues. The CDR3 sequence: CASSPLAGEPYEQYF. For the CDR3, the DNA is TGCGCCAGCAGCCCCCTAGCGGGGGAGCCTTACGAGCAGTACTTC.

As regards this clone: The same CDR3 is also encoded by other DNA sequences in this sample. The rearrangement joins TRBV7-9 to TRBJ1-2; the match to TRBD1 covers 9 bases. The CDR3 loop spans 13 amino acids. CDR1 and CDR2 (germline): SEHNR, FQNEAQ (reference sequence). Trimming cost V 3 bases and J 5 bases; bases outside gene matches: 1. In nucleotides, the CDR3 is TGTGCCAGCAGCTTGGGACAGGGATATGGCTACACCTTC. Protein sequence: CASSLGQGYGYTF.

This clone was observed a single time. V is TRBV27 and J is TRBJ2-1, with 8 bases matching TRBD1. The CDR3 contains 15 residues. Germline CDR1 MNHEY, CDR2 SMNVEV (reference sequence). V lost 2 bases to trimming and J lost 3 bases; unmatched junction nucleotides: 3. CDR3 sequence (DNA): TGTGCCAGCAGTTTAATGGGACAGGTCTACAATGAGCAGTTCTTC. Translated: CASSLMGQVYNEQFF.

This chain connects TRBV15 to TRBJ2-7; 9 bases agree with TRBD1. Germline CDR1 is LNHNV and CDR2 is YYDKDF (reference sequence). The CDR3 runs to 15 residues. V lost 0 bases and J lost 2; bases outside the gene matches: 2. As DNA, the CDR3 is TGTGCCACCAGCAGAGAACAGGGGGCTCCCTACGAGCAGTACTTC. It specifies CATSREQGAPYEQYF.

This chain connects TRBV28 to TRBJ2-7; D not certain. The ends were cut back, 3 bases at V and 3 bases at J, with 3 bases in the middle. The CDR3 length is 11 residues. The germline V gene encodes CDR1 MDHEN and CDR2 SYDVKM. The CDR3 DNA sequence: TGTGCCAGCAGTTTCAACTACGAGCAGTACTTC. It is translated as CASSFNYEQYF.

This chain links TRBV7-6 with TRBJ2-5; 8 nucleotides agree with TRBD1. The CDR3 extends over 17 amino acids. Per the germline V gene, CDR1 is SGHVS and CDR2 is FNYEAQ. V was pared by 0 bases and J by 2 bases, with 8 bases of the junction left unmatched. CDR3 loop: CASSLAQGALGQETQYF. The DNA of the CDR3 is TGTGCCAGCAGCTTAGCTCAGGGGGCTTTGGGGCAAGAGACCCAGTACTTC.

The V gene is TRBV2, the J gene TRBJ1-2, with 7 bases that match TRBD1. Germline CDR1 is SNHLY and CDR2 is FYNNEI. The V and J ends lost 5 bases and 5 bases, in that order; junction bases with no gene match: 11. This CDR3 contains 15 residues. CDR3 protein: CASSNTGVLAYGYTF. CDR3 DNA sequence: TGTGCCAGCAGTAATACAGGGGTTCTAGCGTATGGCTACACCTTC.

This clone was picked up one time. V and J are TRBV9 and TRBJ2-3; tentatively, D is TRBD1 (5 bases). The CDR3 is made up of 14 amino acids. The germline gives CDR1 SGDLS, CDR2 YYNGEE. Trimming removed 0 bases from V and 4 bases from J, with 9 bases in between. The CDR3, as DNA: TGTGCCAGCAGCGTAGTAGTAGGGGCAGATACGCAGTATTTT. Translation: CASSVVVGADTQYF.

The genes are TRBV19 and TRBJ1-5; 8 nucleotides line up with TRBD1. V lost 5 bases and J lost 2; bases outside the gene matches: 5. Germline assignment: CDR1 LNHDA and CDR2 SQIVND (reference sequence). The CDR3 runs 15 residues. Here the CDR3 DNA reads TGTGCCAGTAGTGCAGACAGGGGTGGCAATCAGCCCCAGCATTTT. The encoded protein is CASSADRGGNQPQHF.

The DNA of the CDR3 is TGTGCCAGCAGCCGGTACTATGGCTACACCTTC. Translated: CASSRYYGYTF. The rearrangement links TRBV2 to TRBJ1-2; the D is unclear. From germline, CDR1 is SNHLY and CDR2 FYNNEI. CDR3 length: 11 amino acids. Between the trimmed V and J ends, which lost 6 bases and 3 bases, there was a span of 5 bases.

The V and J genes are TRBV9 and TRBJ2-3, with TRBD1 matching 12 bases. The CDR3 covers 15 residues. Germline V CDR1 and CDR2: SGDLS, YYNGEE. V lost 2 bases and J lost 6; bases outside the gene matches: 4. CDR3 residues: CASSVGTGGPDTQYF. CDR3 sequence (DNA): TGTGCCAGCAGCGTCGGGACAGGGGGCCCCGATACGCAGTATTTT.

The chain has TRBV7-9 and TRBJ1-1, with 8 bases that match TRBD1. Germline values: CDR1 SEHNR, CDR2 FQNEAQ (reference sequence). This CDR3 is 16 amino acids long. V lost 6 bases, J lost 1 base, and 10 bases stayed unmatched. CDR3 bases: TGTGCCAGCAGGCAACAGGGGGGAAGAAAGAACACTGAAGCTTTCTTT. Encoded protein: CASRQQGGRKNTEAFF.